The next 28 T cell receptor beta chains were all read from a single sample in a study of neurological immune-mediated disorders (dated 2019 in TCRdb). Library generation was performed with 5' RACE. Sequencing was carried out with an Illumina HiSeq 2500. TCRdb trimmed the raw reads at Q25, called clones with MiXCR and kept productive beta chains. Merged by CDR3 protein, the rows form single entries marked with the most common genes and DNA. This sample holds around 30,000 distinct CDR3 sequences; about 4% were observed only once. Roughly 23% of the sample rests with the top ten. The sequenced material came from CD4+ T cells from blood. The receptor source for this set is a middle-aged woman in good health.

This clonotype was counted at least ten times. The chain combines TRBV20-1 with TRBJ1-4; D uncertain. V gave up 6 bases and J gave up 8 bases, with 19 bases separating them. The germline CDR1 and CDR2 sequences are DFQATT and SNEGSKA (reference sequence). This CDR3 contains 14 residues. The CDR3 sequence: CSATAGSSGEKLFF. As DNA, the CDR3 is TGCAGTGCAACGGCGGGATCTTCGGGGGAAAAACTGTTTTTT.

This clonotype was detected many times. The J gene is TRBJ2-7, the V gene TRBV7-9; D could derive from TRBD1 or TRBD2 (5 bases each). CDR1 SEHNR and CDR2 FQNEAQ come from the germline V gene (reference sequence). Between the trimmed V and J ends, which lost 11 bases and 4 bases, there was a span of 18 bases. This CDR3 spans 13 amino acids. The CDR3 DNA sequence: TGTGCCTTCCGCGACAGCGGCGGGTACGAGCAGTACTTC. Translating it yields CAFRDSGGYEQYF.

In its sample, this clonotype was seen many times. The J gene is TRBJ2-1, the V gene TRBV18; TRBD1 or TRBD2 may be the D gene (6 bases each). The ends were cut back, 3 bases at V and 8 bases at J, with 11 bases in the middle. Germline V gene data show CDR1 as KGHSH and CDR2 as LQKENI. CDR3 length: 13 residues. The DNA of the CDR3 is TGTGCCAGCTCACCGACTAGGGGGGATGAGCAGTTCTTC. This sequence encodes CASSPTRGDEQFF.

This clonotype was seen at least ten times. The chain employs TRBV2 and TRBJ2-6; 7 bases match TRBD2. CDR1 is SNHLY, CDR2 FYNNEI, per germline. Unmatched junction bases numbered 5, after V lost 9 bases and J lost 3 bases. This CDR3 is 14 amino acids long. DNA for the CDR3: TGTGCCAGTAAGAGGGAGGGTGGGGCCAACGTCCTGACTTTC. Translated, it gives CASKREGGANVLTF.

This clonotype was picked up many times. V gene TRBV12-3 or TRBV12-4 combines with J gene TRBJ2-2; D possibly corresponds to TRBD2 (6 bases). The CDR3 consists of 13 residues. Trimming removed 5 bases from V and 5 bases from J, with 9 bases in between. The CDR3 DNA is TGTGCCAGCAGTGCGGGGAGGACCGGGGAGCTGTTTTTT. Residues: CASSAGRTGELFF.

At least ten counts were recorded for this clonotype. This rearrangement joins TRBV3-2 to TRBJ2-1; the table's D call of TRBD1 was not tested on the DNA. TRBV3-2 is marked as a pseudogene. The CDR3 has 16 residues. The DNA for the CDR3 is TGTGCCAGCAGCCAAGGGAGGCAGGGGGCGCGGAATGAGCAGTTCTTC. Its protein product is CASSQGRQGARNEQFF.

Many counts were recorded for this clonotype. The CDR3 nucleotides read TGTGCCGTTGGCGGGGGAGGAGAGACCCAGTACTTC. Its protein is CAVGGGGETQYF. The chain uses TRBV10-3 and TRBJ2-5; 7 bases map to TRBD2. Germline V gene lookup returns CDR1 ENHRY and CDR2 SYGVKD. The J segment lost 4 bases and the V segment lost 11 bases, leaving 7 bases of the junction unmatched. The CDR3 is 12 amino acids.

There are many counts of this clonotype. The CDR3 spells CASSLYDYAFF. The CDR3 DNA reads TGTGCCAGCAGCTTATATGATTATGCTTTCTTT. The chain uses TRBV7-9 and TRBJ1-1, with D unresolved. Germline-derived CDR1 and CDR2 are SEHNR and FQNEAQ (reference sequence). V lost 2 bases to trimming and J lost 11 bases, with 9 bases between them. The CDR3 runs to 11 residues. The full variable domain, rest sourced from reference TRBV7-9 and TRBJ1-1, is DTGVSQNPRHKITKRGQNVTFRCDPISEHNRLYWYRQTLGQGPEFLTYFQNEAQLEKSRLLSDRFSAERPKGSFSTLEIQRTEQGDSAMYLCASSLYDYAFFGQGTRLTVV.

This clonotype was seen many times. The chain combines TRBV20-1 with TRBJ1-3, with TRBD1 matching 7 bases. V was clipped by 6 bases and J by 0 bases; unmatched bases: 8. This CDR3 has 15 residues. Germline V CDR1 and CDR2: DFQATT, SNEGSKA (reference sequence). This chain's CDR3 is CSARDRKFSGNTIYF. The CDR3 nucleotides read TGCAGTGCCCGGGACAGAAAATTCTCTGGAAACACCATATATTTT.

At least ten counts were recorded for this clonotype. The chain carries TRBV7-2 and TRBJ2-2; possibly TRBD2 for D (6 bases). V lost 6 bases and J 2 bases, leaving 16 bases between the germline ends. Germline CDR1 reads SGHTA; CDR2 reads FQGNSA. The CDR3 spans 16 residues. This CDR3 reads CASSPLGGANTGELFF. The CDR3 DNA sequence: TGTGCCAGCAGTCCCCTTGGCGGGGCCAACACCGGGGAGCTGTTTTTT.

This clonotype was picked up many times. This chain joins TRBV10-3 and TRBJ2-7, with D perhaps TRBD2 (5 bases). This CDR3 comprises 17 residues. The germline V gene has CDR1 ENHRY and CDR2 SYGVKD. V shed 4 bases and J shed 1 base, with 20 bases lying between them. The DNA for the CDR3 is TGTGCCATCAGTGCGGGTGTAATAACGGGGAAGTCCTACGAGCAGTACTTC. Translating gives CAISAGVITGKSYEQYF.

The V call is TRBV28, the J call TRBJ2-2, with 10 nucleotides matching TRBD2. Germline lookup yields CDR1 MDHEN and CDR2 SYDVKM. This CDR3 is built from 18 residues. The junction had 16 bases not matched to a gene; V was cut back by 8 bases and J by 4 bases. CDR3 sequence reads: CASPIATSGPDSTGELFF. CDR3 nucleotide sequence: TGTGCCAGCCCGATCGCGACTAGCGGGCCCGACTCCACCGGGGAGCTGTTTTTT.

This clonotype was observed many times. The chain couples TRBV5-1 to TRBJ2-4, with 10 bases identical to TRBD1. Trimming took 4 bases from V and 5 from J; bases not matched to a gene: 3. The CDR3 length is 14 residues. The germline CDR1 and CDR2 sequences are SGHRS and YFSETQ. The CDR3 sequence is CASSATGGENIQYF. In nucleotides, the CDR3 is TGCGCCAGCAGCGCGACAGGGGGCGAAAACATTCAGTACTTC.

There are many counts of this clonotype. The genes are TRBV5-1 and TRBJ2-7; unclear D gene. V lost 7 bases and J lost 3, with 8 bases in between. The CDR3 has 11 residues. The V gene's germline CDR1 is SGHRS and CDR2 YFSETQ. The CDR3 loop reads CASRSDYEQYF. CDR3 nucleotide sequence: TGCGCCAGCCGATCTGACTACGAGCAGTACTTC.

This clonotype was picked up many times. This chain connects TRBV5-1 to TRBJ2-7; 7 nucleotides match TRBD2. V trimming: 4 bases; J trimming: 6 bases; junction bases outside the gene matches: 16. From germline, CDR1 is SGHRS and CDR2 YFSETQ. The CDR3 runs to 16 residues. Written as DNA, the CDR3 is TGCGCCAGCAGCCCGGAGGGGAGGACTAGATCGGGCGAGCAGTACTTC. Its translation is CASSPEGRTRSGEQYF.

This clonotype was observed many times. The gene calls are TRBV7-7 and TRBJ2-5; 10 bases align to TRBD1. Unmatched junction bases numbered 7, after V lost 5 bases and J lost 4 bases. CDR1 is SSHAT and CDR2 is FNYEAQ in the germline V gene (reference sequence). The CDR3 spans 15 residues. This chain's CDR3 is CASSPQGTGVETQYF. The CDR3, as DNA: TGTGCCAGCAGCCCACAGGGGACAGGGGTAGAGACCCAGTACTTC.

In its sample, this clonotype was seen many times. J is TRBJ2-3 and V is TRBV5-1; D may correspond to TRBD1 or TRBD2 (5 bases each). CDR1 SGHRS and CDR2 YFSETQ come from the germline V gene. Trimming took 1 base from V and 0 from J, leaving 12 bases between them. The CDR3 totals 16 residues. CDR3 sequence: CASSLTGTQSTDTQYF. The CDR3 nucleotides are TGCGCCAGCAGCTTGACCGGGACGCAGAGCACAGATACGCAGTATTTT.

This clonotype was seen ten or more times. The chain recombines TRBV28 with TRBJ2-3; D is perhaps TRBD1 or TRBD2 (6 bases each). Per germline, CDR1 MDHEN and CDR2 SYDVKM. This CDR3 contains 15 residues. The V end was cut by 7 bases, the J end by 3 bases, with 17 bases between. In nucleotides, the CDR3 is TGTGCCAGCACGGGGGCAGACGGGCGGACAGATACGCAGTATTTT. Translated, it gives CASTGADGRTDTQYF. Looking up the rest from reference TRBV28 and TRBJ2-3 gives the full variable domain: DVKVTQSSRYLVKRTGEKVFLECVQDMDHENMFWYRQDPGLGLRLIYFSYDVKMKEKGDIPEGYSVSREKKERFSLILESASTNQTSMYLCASTGADGRTDTQYFGPGTRLTVL.

This clonotype was found many times. The J gene is TRBJ1-2, the V gene TRBV7-2; 7 nucleotides align to TRBD1. J was trimmed by 3 bases and V by 2 bases; bases with no gene match: 6. In germline, CDR1 is SGHTA, CDR2 FQGNSA. The CDR3 is 15 residues long. CDR3 DNA sequence: TGTGCCAGCAGCTTAAATCCCACAGGGGACTATGGCTACACCTTC. Translation gives CASSLNPTGDYGYTF.

In its sample, this clonotype was seen many times. The genes are TRBV12-3 or TRBV12-4 and TRBJ1-1, with D perhaps matching TRBD1 (6 bases). V was trimmed by 3 bases and J by 6 bases, leaving 11 bases between them. The CDR3 runs to 13 residues. The CDR3 DNA sequence: TGTGCCAGCAGTTTCCTGGGGGGCCCTGAAGCTTTCTTT. Its translation: CASSFLGGPEAFF.

This clonotype showed up many times. The chain combines TRBV20-1 with TRBJ2-5; D gene ambiguous. V was cut by 3 bases and J by 7 bases, with 24 bases left in between. CDR3 length: 16 residues. Per germline, CDR1 DFQATT and CDR2 SNEGSKA (reference sequence). In DNA form, the CDR3 reads TGCAGTGCTAGCCCCCGAGTTACCGCGCGGTGGGGGACCCAGTACTTC. Translating it yields CSASPRVTARWGTQYF.

The table lists this clonotype with many counts. The chain is built from TRBV5-1 and TRBJ2-5; TRBD1 matches at 10 bases. From germline, CDR1 is SGHRS and CDR2 YFSETQ. The CDR3 contains 16 residues. The V gene end was trimmed by 4 bases and the J gene end by 4 bases; junction bases not matched to a gene: 10. The DNA of the CDR3 is TGCGCCAGCAGCCCCCGCCCGACAGGGGGCACAGAGACCCAGTACTTC. It encodes CASSPRPTGGTETQYF.

This clonotype was observed at least ten times. J is TRBJ2-3 and V is TRBV5-6, with TRBD1 identical over 9 bases. The CDR3 loop spans 16 amino acids. Germline assignment: CDR1 SGHDT and CDR2 YYEEEE. Trimming took 4 bases from V and 6 from J; bases not matched to a gene: 12. The CDR3 DNA reads as TGTGCCAGCAGCCGGAGCGGGACAGGGTTTATTGATACGCAGTATTTT. Amino acid sequence: CASSRSGTGFIDTQYF. The full variable domain, its missing parts supplied by reference TRBV5-6 and TRBJ2-3, is DAGVTQSPTHLIKTRGQQVTLRCSPKSGHDTVSWYQQALGQGPQFIFQYYEEEERQRGNFPDRFSGHQFPNYSSELNVNALLLGDSALYLCASSRSGTGFIDTQYFGPGTRLTVL.

In its sample, this clonotype was seen many times. The V call is TRBV11-2, the J call TRBJ2-3; 12 nucleotides match TRBD2. CDR3 length: 15 residues. CDR1 is SGHAT, CDR2 FQNNGV, per germline. Trimming cost V 4 bases and J 4 bases; bases outside gene matches: 3. CDR3 protein: CASSSTSGSPDTQYF. The CDR3 DNA reads TGTGCCAGCAGCTCGACTAGCGGGAGTCCAGATACGCAGTATTTT.

This clonotype was recorded many times. The chain combines TRBV20-1 with TRBJ2-7, with D perhaps TRBD1 (5 bases). CDR1 and CDR2 (germline): DFQATT, SNEGSKA (reference sequence). With 0 bases removed from V and 6 bases from J, the gap between germline ends came to 15 bases. This CDR3 comprises 14 residues. This CDR3 reads CSARDLAGSAEQYF. CDR3 DNA sequence: TGCAGTGCTAGAGATTTAGCAGGGTCCGCCGAGCAGTACTTC.

This clonotype was detected many times. CDR3 sequence: CASSSIGVQETQYF. The DNA for the CDR3 is TGTGCCAGCAGTTCAATAGGAGTTCAAGAGACCCAGTACTTC. The V and J genes are TRBV28 and TRBJ2-5; no clear D. Trimming pared 4 bases from V and 2 bases from J, leaving 11 bases between. This CDR3 has 14 amino acids. Germline assignment: CDR1 MDHEN and CDR2 SYDVKM. The variable domain in full, with the rest retrieved from reference TRBV28 and TRBJ2-5, is DVKVTQSSRYLVKRTGEKVFLECVQDMDHENMFWYRQDPGLGLRLIYFSYDVKMKEKGDIPEGYSVSREKKERFSLILESASTNQTSMYLCASSSIGVQETQYFGPGTRLLVL.

This clonotype came up many times. V and J are TRBV20-1 and TRBJ2-3; D uncertain. CDR1 is DFQATT and CDR2 is SNEGSKA in the germline V gene (reference sequence). The CDR3 length is 14 residues. The ends were cut back, 0 bases at V and 8 bases at J, with 15 bases in the middle. The CDR3 DNA reads as TGCAGTGCTAGAGATCCAGACGGCCGGGCTACGCAGTATTTT. Encoded protein: CSARDPDGRATQYF.

In this sample, this clonotype turned up many times. The gene calls are TRBV27 and TRBJ2-7; TRBD1 matches at 7 bases. Germline V gene lookup returns CDR1 MNHEY and CDR2 SMNVEV (reference sequence). The junction had 16 bases not matched to a gene; V was cut back by 8 bases and J by 9 bases. This CDR3 spans 14 amino acids. The CDR3: CASGISGTATRQYF. The DNA for the CDR3 is TGTGCCAGCGGGATCTCCGGGACAGCTACGAGGCAGTACTTC.